Sequencing of this TCR beta chain was carried out in a study of T cell repertoires in cytomegalovirus infection. The study, taken as a whole, reports: Cumulative frequency of public TCR beta families picked out carriers of CMV plus the relevant HLA. CMV-specific TCR beta clonotypes restricted by HLA-C dominated the ex vivo response.

Germline CDR1 is SGHKS and CDR2 is YYEKEE (reference sequence). Deletions cut 4 bases from V and 4 bases from J, with 16 bases between. The CDR3 extends over 15 amino acids. This clonotype was seen ten or more times. Its antigen remains unidentified. One entry per CDR3 protein results from TCRdb running MiXCR on the reads. The sample lists fewer than 200,000 distinct CDR3 sequences, about 21% occurring once. The chain recombines TRBV5-5 with TRBJ2-3, with D unresolved. The TCR was taken from a human donor in good health (CMV status not recorded). Some clones in this sample may be carry-over from other donors' samples. Sequencing was performed on PBMCs. In DNA, the CDR3 is TGTGCCAGCAGCCACGACCCCCCTCGGGCAGATACGCAGTATTTT. Translating it yields CASSHDPPRADTQYF.